The sample holds a few counts of the clone carrying this TCR beta chain. Antigen unknown. These data are taken from a study of cytomegalovirus exposure and HLA in healthy donors. Study-wide results and limits: The listing of 160 or so TCR beta chains classed them as cytomegalovirus-associated.

This CDR3 is 17 amino acids long. Germline V lookup: CDR1 MNHNS, CDR2 SASEGT. Trimming took off 2 bases at V and 2 bases at J, with 16 bases between the two ends. It was with 60 Vbeta and 13 Jbeta primers that the PCR ran. Assay: immunoSEQ multiplex PCR; the TCRdb copy retains only in-frame clones and omits some. The sample consists of around 160,000 clones, roughly two thirds of them appearing once. This sequence joins TRBV6-1 and TRBJ1-5, with D maybe TRBD1 (5 bases). Sequencing was carried out using PBMCs. The TCR sequence derives from a woman in her late teens or twenties in good health and CMV-seropositive. CDR3 in amino acids: CASSESVGQAGNQPQHF. CDR3 sequence (DNA): TGTGCCAGCAGTGAAAGTGTGGGGCAGGCTGGCAATCAGCCCCAGCATTTT.